This T cell receptor beta chain was captured in a study of OX40 agonist ivuxolimab in advanced cancers. Some clones are missing from TCRdb's copy, which holds only in-frame ones; the method was immunoSEQ multiplex PCR. Of about 68,000 clones listed, 70% to 90% are singletons. This CDR3 is 16 amino acids long. Germline values: CDR1 SGHTA, CDR2 FQGNSA. V lost 4 bases and J lost 1, with 14 bases in between. A note on this clone: Its antigen is unknown.

Study-level findings and limits: With doses of 0.1 to 3.0 mg/kg, CD4+ and CD8+ blood T cells had undergone clonal expansion by week 6. Researchers report that CD8+ T cells had, on average, more expanded clones than CD4+. Also present in some nonresponders was a low level of normalized T-cell clonal expansion.

Material: CD4+ or CD8+ T cells sorted from blood, obtained in a trial of the OX40 agonist ivuxolimab. The TCR comes from an adult with an advanced solid tumor such as melanoma, head and neck, liver or kidney cancer. The rearrangement joins TRBV7-2 to TRBJ1-5; no clear D gene. This chain's CDR3 is CASSSLGPGSNQPQHF. The CDR3 coding sequence is TGTGCCAGCAGCTCACTAGGGCCGGGGAGCAATCAGCCCCAGCATTTT.